Below are 22 T cell receptor beta chains sequenced from a single sample in a study of shared clonotypes between healthy human individuals. TCRdb keeps only in-frame clones here, not all; method: immunoSEQ multiplex PCR. The data hold some 650,000 clones, with roughly 97% observed a single time. The sample taken for sequencing was naive CD4+ T cells sorted from blood. Indicated subset: CD45RA+ positively selected. These receptors were obtained from a woman aged 25-40 years in good health.

The V gene is TRBV4-1, the J gene TRBJ2-7; 8 nucleotides match TRBD1. The germline V gene has CDR1 MGHRA and CDR2 YSYEKL. The trim removed 8 bases at V and 4 bases at J, leaving 13 bases unmatched. This CDR3 region has 15 residues. CDR3 sequence (DNA): TGCGCCAGCCGGATCTTGGCCAGGGGGCAATACGAGCAGTACTTC. Protein product: CASRILARGQYEQYF.

The chain is built from TRBV6-6 and TRBJ1-5; TRBD1 might be the D (5 bases). CDR3 length: 16 amino acids. V dropped 0 bases and J dropped 6 bases, with 15 bases sitting between them. Germline V gives CDR1 MNHNY, CDR2 SVGAGI (reference sequence). The CDR3 loop is CASSYSSGAKGQPQHF. CDR3 bases: TGTGCCAGCAGTTACTCGTCTGGGGCGAAGGGTCAGCCCCAGCATTTT.

The chain couples TRBV30 to TRBJ2-7, with a possible D match to TRBD1 (7 bases). V shed 2 bases and J shed 0 bases, with 8 bases lying between them. The CDR3 sequence is 13 residues long. Germline V gene lookup returns CDR1 GTSNPN and CDR2 SVGIG (reference sequence). CDR3 nucleotide sequence: TGTGCCTGGAGTCAGGGGGGCTCCTACGAGCAGTACTTC. It yields the protein CAWSQGGSYEQYF.

The V and J genes are TRBV10-3 and TRBJ1-2, with D perhaps matching TRBD1 (5 bases). The CDR3 runs to 13 residues. Germline CDR1 ENHRY, CDR2 SYGVKD. The V end lost 3 bases, the J end lost 3 bases, and 8 bases lay between the germline ends. The CDR3 spells CAISDGGDYGYTF. The CDR3 DNA is TGTGCCATCAGTGACGGAGGGGACTATGGCTACACCTTC.

The genes are TRBV18 and TRBJ1-1, with 7 bases identical to TRBD1. This CDR3 is built from 14 residues. CDR1 and CDR2 from the germline V gene are KGHSH and LQKENI. V was pared by 3 bases and J by 3 bases, with 4 bases of the junction left unmatched. The CDR3 coding sequence is TGTGCCAGCTCACCGACAGGGAAGGACACTGAAGCTTTCTTT. Translating it yields CASSPTGKDTEAFF.

This chain joins TRBV5-8 and TRBJ1-1; the D gene is possibly TRBD1 (6 bases). The V gene lost 3 bases and the J gene lost 7 bases, with 22 bases spanning the gap. Germline V CDR1 and CDR2: SGHTS, YDEGEE. CDR3 size: 16 residues. The CDR3: CASSYLWTDQIGEAFF. CDR3 in DNA: TGTGCCAGCAGCTATCTTTGGACAGACCAAATAGGTGAAGCTTTCTTT.

The chain joins TRBV27 to TRBJ2-5, with D maybe TRBD2 (9 bases). Germline CDR1 MNHEY, CDR2 SMNVEV (reference sequence). Deletions cut 5 bases from V and 7 bases from J, with 20 bases between. The CDR3 extends over 15 amino acids. CDR3 DNA sequence: TGTGCCAGCAGTCGCGGGGGGGACAGGCGGGCGACCCAGTACTTC. Its protein is CASSRGGDRRATQYF.

This clone was counted a single time. The rearrangement uses TRBV2 and TRBJ2-5; TRBD2 aligns across 8 bases. The J call is uncertain, as TRBJ2-7 better fits the DNA end. The CDR3 is 15 amino acids. Germline values: CDR1 SNHLY, CDR2 FYNNEI. The CDR3 reads CASIEIAGYSYEQYF. The CDR3 DNA sequence: TGTGCCAGCATAGAGATAGCGGGGTACTCCTACGAGCAGTACTTC.

The chain carries TRBV28 and TRBJ2-7; D is undetermined. Per the germline V gene, CDR1 is MDHEN and CDR2 is SYDVKM. Trimming took off 3 bases at V and 9 bases at J, with 6 bases between the two ends. CDR3 length: 10 amino acids. The CDR3 bases are TGTGCCAGCAGTTTTAAAGGGCAGTACTTC. Translation: CASSFKGQYF.

The V and J genes are TRBV5-3 and TRBJ2-2, with 7 bases aligning to TRBD2. TRBV5-3 qualifies as an ORF whose function is uncertain. Trimming at V came to 4 bases and at J to 8 bases, leaving 11 bases not matched to a gene. This CDR3 has 15 amino acids. CDR3: CARSPLCGRGGELFF. CDR3 sequence (DNA): TGTGCCAGAAGCCCCTTATGCGGGAGAGGTGGGGAGCTGTTTTTT.

The chain couples TRBV25-1 to TRBJ1-4; D gene ambiguous. The germline V and J ends were trimmed by 4 bases and 4 bases, with 4 bases remaining between them. The germline CDR1 and CDR2 sequences are MGHDK and SYGVNS. The CDR3 totals 12 residues. Here the CDR3 reads CASSAFNEKLFF. The CDR3 DNA follows: TGTGCCAGCAGTGCTTTTAATGAAAAACTGTTTTTT.

CDR3 residues: CASSQEWTSDEQFF. In DNA, the CDR3 is TGTGCCAGCAGCCAAGAATGGACTAGCGATGAGCAGTTCTTC. The chain combines TRBV4-2 with TRBJ2-1; TRBD2 matches at 9 bases. Trimming took 0 bases from V and 8 from J; bases not matched to a gene: 2. Germline-derived CDR1 and CDR2 are LGHNA and YNFKEQ. The CDR3 has 14 amino acids.

The chain joins TRBV11-3 to TRBJ2-1; D call uncertain. The CDR3 runs 15 residues. The V gene lost 6 bases and the J gene lost 5 bases, with 17 bases spanning the gap. Germline V gene sequence: CDR1 SGHNT, CDR2 YENEEA. CDR3 DNA sequence: TGTGCCAGCAGTATTAGGTGGGGTCGGGACAATGAGCAGTTCTTC. Its translation is CASSIRWGRDNEQFF.

This chain joins TRBV5-1 and TRBJ1-3; TRBD1 is a possible D gene (6 bases). The CDR3 is made up of 15 amino acids. Trimming shortened V by 1 base and J by 0 bases, and 8 bases separated the two germline ends. Germline assignment: CDR1 SGHRS and CDR2 YFSETQ. Written as DNA, the CDR3 is TGCGCCAGCAGCTTGTCACAGGGCTCTGGAAACACCATATATTTT. Protein: CASSLSQGSGNTIYF.

The chain carries TRBV19 and TRBJ2-1, with 9 bases fitting TRBD2. With 6 bases clipped from V and 1 base from J, the junction kept 4 bases outside the gene matches. Germline lookup yields CDR1 LNHDA and CDR2 SQIVND (reference sequence). The CDR3 covers 15 residues. The CDR3 here is CASRGLARSYNEQFF. CDR3 bases: TGTGCCAGTAGAGGACTAGCGAGGTCCTACAATGAGCAGTTCTTC.

The chain has TRBV2 and TRBJ2-3, with 7 bases identical to TRBD2. The CDR3 consists of 18 residues. The V segment lost 7 bases and the J segment 6 bases; nucleotides outside the gene matches: 22. Germline V gene data show CDR1 as SNHLY and CDR2 as FYNNEI. This chain's CDR3 is CASTSLGGPMKEMDTQYF. For the CDR3, the DNA is TGTGCCAGCACTAGTTTGGGAGGGCCGATGAAAGAGATGGATACGCAGTATTTT.

V is TRBV10-2 and J is TRBJ1-3, with D maybe TRBD1 (5 bases). The CDR3 is made up of 16 amino acids. From germline, CDR1 is WSHSY and CDR2 SAAADI. V was trimmed by 6 bases and J by 0 bases, leaving 15 bases between them. The CDR3 protein is CASSNTGGYSGNTIYF. CDR3 DNA sequence: TGCGCCAGCAGCAATACGGGGGGGTACTCTGGAAACACCATATATTTT.

The V call is TRBV5-1, the J call TRBJ2-7; 8 bases line up with TRBD1. This CDR3 comprises 18 residues. The V gene's germline CDR1 is SGHRS and CDR2 YFSETQ. The trim removed 0 bases at V and 6 bases at J, leaving 17 bases unmatched. CDR3 amino acids: CASSLVSRGPDGVGEQYF. Written as DNA, the CDR3 is TGCGCCAGCAGCTTGGTTTCCAGGGGGCCGGACGGGGTTGGCGAGCAGTACTTC.

The V and J genes are TRBV7-2 and TRBJ1-1, with D perhaps matching TRBD1 (6 bases). Trimming took off 8 bases at V and 5 bases at J, with 15 bases between the two ends. The CDR3 is made up of 13 amino acids. Germline V gives CDR1 SGHTA, CDR2 FQGNSA. CDR3 in amino acids: CASVAGGKTEAFF. The DNA for the CDR3 is TGTGCCAGCGTCGCTGGGGGCAAAACTGAAGCTTTCTTT.

This chain uses TRBV27 with TRBJ2-3; TRBD1 matches at 9 bases. Trimming at V came to 6 bases and at J to 4 bases, leaving 11 bases not matched to a gene. CDR1 MNHEY and CDR2 SMNVEV come from the germline V gene (reference sequence). The CDR3 runs to 16 residues. This CDR3 reads CASSQNRDRDPDTQYF. In nucleotides, the CDR3 is TGTGCCAGCAGCCAAAACCGGGACAGGGACCCAGATACGCAGTATTTT.

The V gene is TRBV5-1, the J gene TRBJ1-2; the match to TRBD1 covers 9 bases. The CDR3 runs to 17 residues. CDR1 SGHRS and CDR2 YFSETQ come from the germline V gene. Losses at the gene ends were 3 bases for V and 2 bases for J; bases not matched to a gene: 11. CDR3 bases: TGCGCCAGCAGCTCATTAACCGGGACAGGGTTAAACTATGGCTACACCTTC. Translation gives CASSSLTGTGLNYGYTF.

J is TRBJ1-2 and V is TRBV5-6, with D possibly being TRBD1 (5 bases). The V gene lost 3 bases and the J gene lost 4 bases, with 13 bases spanning the gap. Germline V CDR1 and CDR2: SGHDT, YYEEEE. The CDR3 runs 14 residues. CDR3 protein: CASSYTGLSYGYTF. The CDR3 DNA sequence: TGTGCCAGCAGCTACACGGGACTTTCCTATGGCTACACCTTC.